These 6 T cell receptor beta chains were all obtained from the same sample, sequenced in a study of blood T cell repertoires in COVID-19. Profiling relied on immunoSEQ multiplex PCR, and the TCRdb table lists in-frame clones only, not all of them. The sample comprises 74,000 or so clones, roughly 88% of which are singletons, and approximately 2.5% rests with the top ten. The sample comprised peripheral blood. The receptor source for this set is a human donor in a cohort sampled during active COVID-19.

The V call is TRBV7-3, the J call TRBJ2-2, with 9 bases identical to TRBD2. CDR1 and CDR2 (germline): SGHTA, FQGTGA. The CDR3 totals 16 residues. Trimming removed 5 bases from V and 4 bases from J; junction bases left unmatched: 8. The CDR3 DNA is TGTGCCAGCAGCCCAATAGCGGGAGCCACCACCGGGGAGCTGTTTTTT. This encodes CASSPIAGATTGELFF.

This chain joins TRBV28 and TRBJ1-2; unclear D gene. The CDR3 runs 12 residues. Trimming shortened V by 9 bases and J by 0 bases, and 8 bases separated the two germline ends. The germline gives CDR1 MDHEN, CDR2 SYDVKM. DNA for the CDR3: TGTGCCAGTAATGGAGCTAACTATGGCTACACCTTC. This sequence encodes CASNGANYGYTF.

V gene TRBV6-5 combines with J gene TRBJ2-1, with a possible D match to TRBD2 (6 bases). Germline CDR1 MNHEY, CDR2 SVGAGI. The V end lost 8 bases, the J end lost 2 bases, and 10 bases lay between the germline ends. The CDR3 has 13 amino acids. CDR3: CASSRTTYNEQFF. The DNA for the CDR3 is TGTGCCAGCTCTCGGACTACCTACAATGAGCAGTTCTTC.

The chain's CDR3 is CASSLVAGEQFF. DNA of the CDR3: TGTGCCAGCAGCTTGGTCGCGGGGGAGCAGTTCTTC. V usage is TRBV5-6 and J usage is TRBJ2-1, with D maybe TRBD2 (6 bases). The V end was cut by 0 bases, the J end by 10 bases, with 8 bases between. CDR3 length: 12 amino acids. The germline V gene has CDR1 SGHDT and CDR2 YYEEEE.

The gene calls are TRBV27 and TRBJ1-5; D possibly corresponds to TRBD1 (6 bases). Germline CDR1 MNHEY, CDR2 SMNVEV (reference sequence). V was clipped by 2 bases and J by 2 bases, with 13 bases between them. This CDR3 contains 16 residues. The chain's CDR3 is CASSLRGSGGNQPQHF. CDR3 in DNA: TGTGCCAGCAGTTTAAGAGGGTCAGGGGGCAATCAGCCCCAGCATTTT.

As DNA, the CDR3 is TGTGCCAGCACCCAAACAGGGGGCTACAGGGAAGAGACCCAGTACTTC. It translates to CASTQTGGYREETQYF. V usage is TRBV7-6 and J usage is TRBJ2-5; 9 nucleotides align to TRBD1. Germline V gene data show CDR1 as SGHVS and CDR2 as FNYEAQ. The CDR3 spans 16 residues. The V gene end was trimmed by 7 bases and the J gene end by 3 bases; junction bases not matched to a gene: 12.